Listed here is a single T cell receptor beta chain. Between the trimmed V and J ends, which lost 3 bases and 0 bases, there was a span of 9 bases. The CDR3 sequence is 15 residues long. Looked up from germline, CDR1 is LNHDA and CDR2 is SQIVND (reference sequence). These data are taken from a study of T cells in localized non-small cell lung cancer. Here immunoSEQ multiplex PCR was the method, and the copy in TCRdb shows in-frame clones only, minus some. The profile shows just over 70,000 clones, roughly 90% of them singletons. The rearrangement links TRBV19 to TRBJ2-1, with unresolved D. This specimen consisted of peripheral blood, obtained before any cancer treatment. This clonotype was obtained from a male donor at least 60 years old with stage III squamous cell lung carcinoma. This CDR3 reads CASSIVVSSYNEQFF. The CDR3 DNA reads as TGTGCCAGTAGTATCGTGGTGAGCTCCTACAATGAGCAGTTCTTC. Full variable domain (missing parts from reference TRBV19 and TRBJ2-1): DGGITQSPKYLFRKEGQNVTLSCEQNLNHDAMYWYRQDPGQGLRLIYYSQIVNDFQKGDIAEGYSVSREKKESFPLTVTSAQKNPTAFYLCASSIVVSSYNEQFFGPGTRLTVL.